One T cell receptor beta chain is described in this entry. Its specificity is not known. The Oncomine TCR Beta short-read assay was what sequenced the DNA obtained from cultured CD4+ T cells. TCRdb called the PCR reads again in MiXCR, with one record for every CDR3 protein. The sample lists roughly 11,000 distinct CDR3 sequences; roughly 56% were seen once. This sample stems from a study of vaccination and CD4 T cells after COVID-19. Study overall: Median draw time for post-COVID samples was 85 to 120 days post-diagnosis (range 35 to 161). Study observations and caveats: Among those convalescent, a median roughly 89% of reactive clones emerged solely post-vaccination.

The treatment: approximately nine-day PBMC culture with coronavirus spike peptide pools or control peptides (ViraFEST assay). Antigen-specific T cells were expanded with peptide pools by ViraFEST, and TCRs were then sequenced. This CDR3 region has 18 residues. V lost 1 base to trimming and J lost 7 bases, with 20 bases between them. Germline V gene lookup returns CDR1 SGHTA and CDR2 FQGNSA. The sample taken for sequencing was CD4+ T cells from blood, cultured in vitro. The receptor was isolated from a human donor who had recovered from COVID-19. The rearrangement links TRBV7-2 to TRBJ1-6; no clear D gene. CDR3 protein: CASSLVGGMIAQNSPLHF. CDR3 coding DNA: TGTGCCAGCAGCTTAGTCGGTGGGATGATAGCACAGAATTCACCCCTCCACTTT.